The T cell receptor (beta chain) under discussion was sequenced for a study of post-analysis software for immune sequencing data (dated by TCRdb to between 2014 and 2016). Background for the entire study: Recorded disease courses included relapsing-remitting, secondary progressive and progressive-relapsing multiple sclerosis, with some patients lacking subtype annotation. The multiple sclerosis patient repertoires were compared with 10 or so previously published healthy control repertoires from donors aged roughly 6 to 25 years. A subset of samples was prepared in parallel using single-end sample barcoding, then pooled and co-amplified after Illumina adapter ligation.

Results and caveats for the whole study, not just this receptor: The multiple sclerosis patient group was slightly younger than the control group. Compared with controls, multiple sclerosis patients had significantly lower normalized Chao1 diversity, a finding suggesting substantial peripheral T-cell clonal expansion. When samples were clustered directly using the F measure, samples prepared in the same batch co-clustered strongly, which prompted a batch-effect correction. Significantly higher frequencies in patients than in controls were found for roughly 5 TRBV segments, including TRBV5-6, TRBV5-1 and TRBV20-1.

From a lookup of the germline V gene, CDR1 and CDR2 are SGHVS and FQNEAQ. The CDR3, cysteine through phenylalanine, is 16 amino acids long. The entry retains the CDR3 DNA only, 48 bases that are in frame from base 1. The V end loses 5 bases and the J end loses 0 bases, and a stretch of 17 bases separates them. To demonstrate the VDJtools post-analysis software, the study profiled TCR beta repertoires from the peripheral blood of 13 young patients with multiple sclerosis. The multiple sclerosis patients were children and adolescents ranging in age from about 6 to 17 years. The library was built by means of PCR. TCRdb records Illumina HiSeq 2500 as the sequencer. To reduce PCR and sequencing biases, unique molecular identifiers were incorporated into the TCR beta cDNA libraries. Every 1 to 10 million input T cells yielded roughly 0.5 million cDNA molecules, meaning each molecule approximated one T cell. The same protocol used for the earlier healthy control dataset was applied to prepare and sequence the patient libraries. Samples belonging to the same batch were prepared together, multiplexed and sequenced on a shared HiSeq lane. The original pipeline was this. MIGEC was used to process the raw barcoded reads, and molecular identifier groups with only a single read were discarded before consensus assembly and CDR3 extraction. VDJtools was used for post-analysis of the clonotype tables, with diversity normalized by down-sampling every dataset to the smallest sample size. Repertoire overlap clustering matched CDR3 amino acid but not nucleotide sequences to correct batch-related cross-sample contamination. The public reads were reanalyzed by TCRdb: fastp trimming at Q25, MiXCR alignment, in-frame beta chains only. One record per CDR3 amino acid sequence lists the most common genes and DNA. TCRdb's processing, not the study's, gives the V and J calls here. For this sample the table gives under 900,000 distinct CDR3 sequences, of which approximately 57% were detected only once. The ten largest clones capture 4.6% of the sample.

Notes on this clonotype: Its antigen has not been determined. Within one base of it there is no much larger clone, and no base qualities were kept.

Material for sequencing was blood. This TCR came from a girl between 5 and 17 years old with multiple sclerosis. The sequence is built from TRBV7-8 and TRBJ2-7; a tentative D match to TRBD1 spans 6 bases. The sequenced DNA is TGTGCCAGCAGCCCATCCGACAGGCCGAGCTCCTACGAGCAGTACTTC. This sequence encodes CASSPSDRPSSYEQYF.